The 29 T cell receptor beta chains below all came from one sample that was sequenced in a study of blood T cell repertoires in COVID-19 (dated by TCRdb to about 2020). To prepare the library, the immunoSEQ multiplex PCR assay was applied. TCRdb obtained this table from immuneACCESS and retained in-frame rearrangements with V and J assigned. These tables miss some clones; where compared with another copy, unresolved V genes account for less than half of the shortfall, and the remainder is unexplained. For this sample the table gives 150,000 to 200,000 clones, of which 85% to 95% were detected only once. The ten largest account for less than 2% of the sample. The sample consisted of peripheral blood. The receptors derive from a woman aged 55 to 70 with COVID-19, enrolled during active disease.

The rearrangement links TRBV9 to TRBJ1-2; D perhaps matches TRBD1 (5 bases). Per the germline V gene, CDR1 is SGDLS and CDR2 is YYNGEE. Between the trimmed V and J ends, which lost 4 bases and 6 bases, there was a span of 16 bases. This CDR3 has 14 amino acids. In DNA, the CDR3 is TGTGCCAGCAGCCGACAGAGACAGTCTGATGGCTACACCTTC. Encoded protein: CASSRQRQSDGYTF.

This sequence joins TRBV9 and TRBJ1-2; the D is unclear. CDR1 and CDR2 from the germline V gene are SGDLS and YYNGEE. V lost 3 bases and J 3 bases, leaving 15 bases between the germline ends. The CDR3 has 15 amino acids. The CDR3 coding sequence is TGTGCCAGCAGCGCCGGAGCTCTCGTTGACTATGGCTACACCTTC. Protein product: CASSAGALVDYGYTF.

This rearrangement joins TRBV27 to TRBJ2-1; the D gene is possibly TRBD1 (6 bases). V was clipped by 6 bases and J by 12 bases, with 12 bases between them. Germline V gene sequence: CDR1 MNHEY, CDR2 SMNVEV (reference sequence). The CDR3 spans 11 residues. The CDR3 reads CASRFRGGQFF. The CDR3, as DNA: TGTGCCAGCAGGTTCAGGGGTGGGCAGTTCTTC.

This clone appeared a single time. This chain connects TRBV6-4 to TRBJ1-1; 8 bases agree with TRBD1. Germline-derived CDR1 and CDR2 are MRHNA and SNTAGT. V shed 6 bases and J 5 bases; nucleotides not matched to a gene: 5. This CDR3 comprises 13 residues. The CDR3 DNA sequence: TGTGCCAGCAGCGTCGACAGGGGAACTGAAGCTTTCTTT. Its translation is CASSVDRGTEAFF.

This sequence joins TRBV18 and TRBJ1-5; D might be TRBD1 (5 bases). The germline V gene has CDR1 KGHSH and CDR2 LQKENI. The V end lost 2 bases, the J end lost 0 bases, and 14 bases lay between the germline ends. The CDR3 runs to 17 residues. The CDR3 region has the DNA TGTGCCAGCTCACCAGGGCAGCAGGGCGGTAGCAATCAGCCCCAGCATTTT. Its protein product is CASSPGQQGGSNQPQHF.

The rearrangement joins TRBV2 to TRBJ1-2; the D gene is possibly TRBD1 (6 bases). Trimming left V 7 bases short and J 8 bases short, with 20 bases between. Per the germline V gene, CDR1 is SNHLY and CDR2 is FYNNEI. The CDR3 is 14 residues long. The CDR3 spells CASTWDTTAGGYTF. Written as DNA, the CDR3 is TGTGCCAGCACTTGGGACACCACGGCGGGCGGCTACACCTTC.

The gene calls are TRBV7-2 and TRBJ1-1, with 9 positions matching TRBD1. The CDR3 has 14 residues. Looked up from germline, CDR1 is SGHTA and CDR2 is FQGNSA. J was trimmed by 5 bases and V by 5 bases; bases with no gene match: 6. The CDR3 DNA reads TGTGCCAGCAGCCTGGACAGGGGAATGACTGAAGCTTTCTTT. It codes for CASSLDRGMTEAFF.

The chain links TRBV27 to TRBJ2-2; D perhaps matches TRBD2 (6 bases). This CDR3 is built from 17 residues. Per germline, CDR1 MNHEY and CDR2 SMNVEV (reference sequence). Trimming cost V 7 bases and J 5 bases, with 23 bases left between them. The CDR3 protein is CASTSPMGLGRTGELFF. DNA for the CDR3: TGTGCCAGCACCTCTCCGATGGGACTGGGCCGGACCGGGGAGCTGTTTTTT.

V gene TRBV11-3 combines with J gene TRBJ2-2, with 10 bases matching TRBD1. CDR3 length: 15 residues. In germline, CDR1 is SGHNT, CDR2 YENEEA. The V segment lost 5 bases and the J segment 4 bases; nucleotides outside the gene matches: 4. The CDR3, as DNA: TGTGCCAGCAGCCAGGACAGGGGGACCACCGGGGAGCTGTTTTTT. This sequence encodes CASSQDRGTTGELFF.

The V call is TRBV5-1, the J call TRBJ1-2; D gene uncertain. Germline V lookup: CDR1 SGHRS, CDR2 YFSETQ. This CDR3 has 15 residues. Trimming stripped 0 bases from V and 4 bases from J, with 13 bases between. CDR3 DNA sequence: TGCGCCAGCAGCTTGGTTGGGCAGGCCCCCTATGGCTACACCTTC. Protein product: CASSLVGQAPYGYTF.

J is TRBJ1-2 and V is TRBV29-1; 11 bases agree with TRBD1. Germline CDR1 is SQVTM and CDR2 is ANQGSEA. The CDR3 sequence is 13 residues long. V dropped 4 bases and J dropped 7; count of bases not matched to a gene: 5. Written as DNA, the CDR3 is TGCAGCGTTGTTGGACAGGGGGCGTTTGGCTACACCTTC. This codes for CSVVGQGAFGYTF.

V is TRBV20-1 and J is TRBJ1-4; D is possibly TRBD1 (5 bases). Germline V CDR1 and CDR2: DFQATT, SNEGSKA (reference sequence). This CDR3 contains 14 residues. V lost 3 bases and J 2 bases, leaving 10 bases between the germline ends. This CDR3 is CSASQGPTNEKLFF. CDR3 sequence (DNA): TGCAGTGCTAGTCAGGGCCCGACTAATGAAAAACTGTTTTTT.

The J gene is TRBJ2-5, the V gene TRBV4-1; TRBD1 matches 9 bases. V shed 1 base, J shed 5 bases, and the junction held 8 bases outside the gene matches. From germline, CDR1 is MGHRA and CDR2 YSYEKL. This CDR3 has 16 residues. As DNA, the CDR3 is TGCGCCAGCAGCCAAGTAACAGGGGGCCTTGATGAGACCCAGTACTTC. The encoded protein is CASSQVTGGLDETQYF.

The genes are TRBV11-2 and TRBJ2-7, with 12 nucleotides matching TRBD2. V shed 4 bases and J 6 bases; nucleotides not matched to a gene: 10. Looked up from germline, CDR1 is SGHAT and CDR2 is FQNNGV. This CDR3 is built from 16 residues. CDR3 in DNA: TGTGCCAGCAGCTCCCGAACTAGCGGGGGGCGGTCCGAGCAGTACTTC. Its translation: CASSSRTSGGRSEQYF.

V usage is TRBV9 and J usage is TRBJ1-6; 7 bases map to TRBD1. J was trimmed by 0 bases and V by 2 bases; bases with no gene match: 2. CDR1 and CDR2 (germline): SGDLS, YYNGEE. The CDR3 length is 16 residues. In DNA, the CDR3 is TGTGCCAGCAGCGTGGACAGGAGCTCCTATAATTCACCCCTCCACTTT. Amino acid sequence: CASSVDRSSYNSPLHF.

The chain is built from TRBV7-2 and TRBJ2-2; D remains ambiguous. Germline V CDR1 and CDR2: SGHTA, FQGNSA. This CDR3 spans 14 amino acids. Trimming removed 3 bases at V and 6 bases at J, with 11 bases between. The CDR3 region has the DNA TGTGCCAGCAGCTTTTTGTCACGGGCCGGGGAGCTGTTTTTT. Translating gives CASSFLSRAGELFF.

CDR3 nucleotides: TGTGCCACCAGCAGGAATTGGCAGGGGGGTGAAAAACTGTTTTTT. Protein product: CATSRNWQGGEKLFF. The chain combines TRBV15 with TRBJ1-4, with TRBD1 matching over 7 bases. CDR3 length: 15 residues. Germline CDR1 reads LNHNV; CDR2 reads YYDKDF (reference sequence). V was clipped by 3 bases and J by 7 bases; unmatched bases: 8.

This clone has a single count. The chain combines TRBV19 with TRBJ1-5; 10 bases map to TRBD1. The CDR3 sequence is 18 residues long. CDR1 is LNHDA, CDR2 SQIVND, per germline (reference sequence). J lost 0 bases, V lost 4 bases, and 9 bases had no gene match. The CDR3 DNA sequence: TGTGCCAGTAGTACTATCCGGGACAGGGGTAGTAGCAATCAGCCCCAGCATTTT. This translates into CASSTIRDRGSSNQPQHF.

CDR3 sequence: CAISGADRPGEAFF. The CDR3 DNA sequence: TGTGCCATCAGTGGAGCGGACAGGCCCGGGGAAGCTTTCTTT. The chain is built from TRBV10-3 and TRBJ1-1; the match to TRBD1 covers 7 bases. Germline loops: CDR1 ENHRY, CDR2 SYGVKD. The CDR3 runs 14 residues. V dropped 4 bases and J dropped 8; count of bases not matched to a gene: 10.

The chain has TRBV5-1 and TRBJ1-2, with 7 positions matching TRBD1. The CDR3 is 15 residues long. J lost 0 bases, V lost 3 bases, and 5 bases had no gene match. CDR1 and CDR2 (germline): SGHRS, YFSETQ. This CDR3 reads CASSSRQGTNYGYTF. For the CDR3, the DNA is TGCGCCAGCAGCTCCAGACAGGGCACTAACTATGGCTACACCTTC.

V is TRBV24-1 and J is TRBJ2-2; 11 positions match TRBD1. V trimming: 2 bases; J trimming: 7 bases; junction bases outside the gene matches: 5. The CDR3 sequence is 16 residues long. CDR1 and CDR2 from the germline V gene are KGHDR and SFDVKD. The CDR3 is CATSDSGQGAFGELFF. The CDR3 coding sequence is TGTGCCACCAGTGATTCCGGACAGGGGGCTTTCGGGGAGCTGTTTTTT.

The genes are TRBV15 and TRBJ1-1; tentatively, D is TRBD1 (6 bases). In germline, CDR1 is LNHNV, CDR2 YYDKDF (reference sequence). V lost 1 base and J 4 bases, leaving 22 bases between the germline ends. The CDR3 extends over 18 amino acids. CDR3 nucleotide sequence: TGTGCCACCAGCAGAGTTCCCCTGGGGGCGCGGGTAGGCACTGAAGCTTTCTTT. Translating gives CATSRVPLGARVGTEAFF. Filled out from reference TRBV15 and TRBJ1-1, the complete variable domain reads DAMVIQNPRYQVTQFGKPVTLSCSQTLNHNVMYWYQQKSSQAPKLLFHYYDKDFNNEADTPDNFQSRRPNTSFCFLDIRSPGLGDTAMYLCATSRVPLGARVGTEAFFGQGTRLTVV.

The chain uses TRBV6-4 and TRBJ1-1, with a possible D match to TRBD1 (6 bases). The V gene's germline CDR1 is MRHNA and CDR2 SNTAGT. Trimming shortened V by 5 bases and J by 1 base, and 11 bases separated the two germline ends. The CDR3 is made up of 14 amino acids. CDR3 region: CASSSGRGNTEAFF. CDR3 in DNA: TGTGCCAGCAGTTCGGGCAGGGGGAACACTGAAGCTTTCTTT.

The V and J genes are TRBV27 and TRBJ2-3; D gene uncertain. Trimming pared 2 bases from V and 0 bases from J, leaving 3 bases between. Germline V gene lookup returns CDR1 MNHEY and CDR2 SMNVEV (reference sequence). CDR3 length equals 13 residues. The CDR3 DNA reads TGTGCCAGCAGTTTACTGAGCACAGATACGCAGTATTTT. This gives the protein CASSLLSTDTQYF.

This clone was recorded only once. The chain has TRBV9 and TRBJ2-3; D gene uncertain. The CDR3 consists of 15 residues. V lost 4 bases, J lost 2 bases, and 14 bases lay in between. Germline CDR1 SGDLS, CDR2 YYNGEE. The CDR3: CASSRVPTVTDTQYF. The CDR3 bases are TGTGCCAGCAGCCGGGTACCGACTGTCACAGATACGCAGTATTTT.

V and J are TRBV27 and TRBJ1-3, with 8 nucleotides matching TRBD1. Per germline, CDR1 MNHEY and CDR2 SMNVEV (reference sequence). The J segment lost 0 bases and the V segment lost 5 bases, leaving 9 bases of the junction unmatched. There are 17 residues in the CDR3. CDR3 sequence: CASSDTGGRHSGNTIYF. CDR3 sequence (DNA): TGTGCCAGCAGTGACACAGGGGGGAGGCACTCTGGAAACACCATATATTTT.

The rearrangement links TRBV5-4 to TRBJ2-7; TRBD2 agrees at 9 bases. CDR3 length: 15 residues. V lost 0 bases to trimming and J lost 2 bases; unmatched junction nucleotides: 3. Germline CDR1 reads SGHNT; CDR2 reads YYREEE (reference sequence). The CDR3 region is CASSLGAGGAYEQYF. For the CDR3, the DNA is TGTGCCAGCAGCTTGGGAGCGGGGGGCGCCTACGAGCAGTACTTC.

In this sample, this clone turned up once. The rearrangement uses TRBV7-2 and TRBJ1-2, with D possibly matching TRBD1 (6 bases). The CDR3 has 14 residues. The ends were cut back, 1 base at V and 3 bases at J, with 9 bases in the middle. Germline CDR1 SGHTA, CDR2 FQGNSA. The CDR3 is CASSLDRAHYGYTF. The CDR3 nucleotides are TGTGCCAGCAGCTTAGACAGGGCTCACTATGGCTACACCTTC.

The chain employs TRBV2 and TRBJ1-4; 8 bases are a match to TRBD1. Germline CDR1 is SNHLY and CDR2 is FYNNEI. The CDR3 runs to 17 residues. Trimming took 6 bases from V and 0 from J; bases not matched to a gene: 9. CDR3 sequence (DNA): TGTGCCAGCAGGAAGGGACAGGTTAAGGCAACTAATGAAAAACTGTTTTTT. Translation gives CASRKGQVKATNEKLFF.